These 8 T cell receptor beta chains were sequenced from one sample in a study of blood T cell repertoires in COVID-19 (TCRdb year 2020). Receptors were amplified or captured by the immunoSEQ multiplex PCR assay. TCRdb took this table from immuneACCESS and kept in-frame rearrangements with V and J called. Such tables lack part of the clones; where checked against another copy, unresolved V genes explain under half of the gap, and the rest is unexplained. For this sample there are hundreds of thousands of clones; over 80% appear just once. The ten largest clones capture just under 6.5% of the sample. Sequenced sample: peripheral blood. The receptors were sampled from a woman aged 45 to 65 with COVID-19, enrolled during active disease.

This chain joins TRBV30 and TRBJ1-2; perhaps TRBD1 as D (6 bases). The CDR3 length is 15 residues. The ends were cut back, 1 base at V and 4 bases at J, with 16 bases in the middle. Per germline, CDR1 GTSNPN and CDR2 SVGIG (reference sequence). This CDR3 reads CAWSDGGAKSYGYTF. CDR3 DNA: TGTGCCTGGAGTGACGGGGGGGCTAAATCCTATGGCTACACCTTC.

The CDR3 DNA follows: TGTGCCAGTAGTATAGGAGGGGGGACAGGGGCGGGTCAGCCCCAGCATTTT. Residues: CASSIGGGTGAGQPQHF. V is TRBV19 and J is TRBJ1-5; 10 bases line up with TRBD1. CDR1 LNHDA and CDR2 SQIVND come from the germline V gene (reference sequence). There are 17 residues in the CDR3. V trimming: 1 base; J trimming: 6 bases; junction bases outside the gene matches: 9.

Comment on this clone: This sample includes further DNA sequences coding for the same CDR3. The V gene is TRBV11-3, the J gene TRBJ2-3, with 11 bases fitting TRBD1. Germline CDR1 and CDR2: SGHNT and YENEEA. The ends lost 5 bases at V and 4 bases at J; junction bases unmatched: 2. This CDR3 region has 14 residues. This chain's CDR3 is CASSRGQGADTQYF. In DNA, the CDR3 is TGTGCCAGCAGCCGGGGACAGGGGGCAGATACGCAGTATTTT.

The chain has TRBV10-1 and TRBJ2-6; 8 bases fit TRBD2. Germline values: CDR1 WNHNN, CDR2 SYGVQD (reference sequence). The CDR3 is 20 amino acids. Losses at the gene ends were 2 bases for V and 0 bases for J; bases not matched to a gene: 12. For the CDR3, the DNA is TGCGCCAGCAGTGAGGCCCTAGGTAGCGGGGTGGACTCTGGGGCCAACGTCCTGACTTTC. Protein sequence: CASSEALGSGVDSGANVLTF.

The CDR3 spells CASTIAGGIRREQYF. The CDR3 bases are TGTGCCAGCACCATAGCGGGAGGGATTCGTCGAGAGCAGTACTTC. V and J are TRBV3-1 (or the pseudogene TRBV3-2) and TRBJ2-7; the match to TRBD2 covers 11 bases. The CDR3 extends over 15 amino acids. Per germline, CDR1 LGHDT and CDR2 YNNKEL (reference sequence). The V and J ends lost 7 bases and 7 bases, in that order; junction bases with no gene match: 12.

The chain has TRBV30 and TRBJ1-1; D unclear. The length of the CDR3 is 15 residues. The V end was cut by 4 bases, the J end by 5 bases, with 20 bases between. The V gene's germline CDR1 is GTSNPN and CDR2 SVGIG (reference sequence). The CDR3 is CAWNRKGGVRTEAFF. In DNA, the CDR3 is TGTGCCTGGAACAGAAAGGGCGGGGTGCGGACTGAAGCTTTCTTT.

The chain has TRBV27 and TRBJ1-2; 9 bases agree with TRBD1. Unmatched junction bases numbered 13, after V lost 3 bases and J lost 8 bases. This CDR3 is built from 16 residues. The germline V gene has CDR1 MNHEY and CDR2 SMNVEV (reference sequence). The CDR3 nucleotides are TGTGCCAGCAGTTTGTTGTACGGGACAGGGTTTAGGGGCTACACCTTC. This translates into CASSLLYGTGFRGYTF.

The chain joins TRBV9 to TRBJ1-5, with TRBD1 identical over 8 bases. Germline loops: CDR1 SGDLS, CDR2 YYNGEE. V lost 4 bases to trimming and J lost 2 bases; unmatched junction nucleotides: 5. This CDR3 has 15 residues. CDR3 sequence reads: CASSSPGQGNQPQHF. The CDR3, as DNA: TGTGCCAGCAGCTCTCCGGGACAGGGCAATCAGCCCCAGCATTTT.